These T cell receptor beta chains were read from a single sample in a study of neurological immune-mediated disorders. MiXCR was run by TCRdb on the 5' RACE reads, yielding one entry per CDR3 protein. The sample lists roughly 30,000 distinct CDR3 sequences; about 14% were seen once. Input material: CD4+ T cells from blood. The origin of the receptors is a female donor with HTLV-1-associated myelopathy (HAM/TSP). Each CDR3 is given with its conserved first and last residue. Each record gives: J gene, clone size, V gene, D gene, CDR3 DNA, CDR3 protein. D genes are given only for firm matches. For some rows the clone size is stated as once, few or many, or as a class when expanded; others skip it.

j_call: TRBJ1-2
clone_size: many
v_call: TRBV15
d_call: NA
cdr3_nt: TGTGCCACCAGCAGTAGGGGGAGGGCCCTCTATGGCTACACCTTC
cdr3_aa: CATSSRGRALYGYTF

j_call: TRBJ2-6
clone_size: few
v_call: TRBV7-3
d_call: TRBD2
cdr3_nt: TGTGCCAGCAGCTTAATCGCTATGACTAGCTATGGGGCCAACGTCCTGACTTTC
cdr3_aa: CASSLIAMTSYGANVLTF

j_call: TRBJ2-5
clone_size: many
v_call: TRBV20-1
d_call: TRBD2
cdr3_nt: TGCAGTGCTAGAGCACTAGCGGGCGTGGAGACCCAGTACTTC
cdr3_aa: CSARALAGVETQYF

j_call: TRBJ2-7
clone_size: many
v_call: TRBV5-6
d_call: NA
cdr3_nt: TGTGCCAGCAGCTCGACCGACTACGAGCAGTACTTC
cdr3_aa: CASSSTDYEQYF

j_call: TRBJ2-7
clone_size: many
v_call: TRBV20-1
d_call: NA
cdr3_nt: TGCAGTGCTAGCGGGAGTACCTACGAGCAGTACTTC
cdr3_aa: CSASGSTYEQYF

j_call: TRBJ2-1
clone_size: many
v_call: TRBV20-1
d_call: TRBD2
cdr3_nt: TGCAGTGCTAGAGCTACGGGGCTAGCGGGAGGGCCTCGGGCGTACAATGAGCAGTTCTTC
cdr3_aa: CSARATGLAGGPRAYNEQFF

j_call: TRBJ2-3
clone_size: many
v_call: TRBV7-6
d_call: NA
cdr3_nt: TGTGCCAGCAGCCAACCTGGCACAGATACGCAGTATTTT
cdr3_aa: CASSQPGTDTQYF

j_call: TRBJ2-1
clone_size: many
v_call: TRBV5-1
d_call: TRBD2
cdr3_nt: TGCGCCAGCAGCTTGGACCCCACTAGCGGGGCACACAATGAGCAGTTCTTC
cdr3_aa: CASSLDPTSGAHNEQFF

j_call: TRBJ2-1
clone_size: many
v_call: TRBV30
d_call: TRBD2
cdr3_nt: TGTGCCTGGAGGCTGCCTGGGAGGGCGGGCAATGAGCAGTTCTTC
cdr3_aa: CAWRLPGRAGNEQFF

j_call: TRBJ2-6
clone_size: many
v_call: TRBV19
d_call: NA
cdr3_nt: TGTGCCAGTAGTGCCTGGGGGTCCTCTGGGGCCAACGTCCTGACTTTC
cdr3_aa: CASSAWGSSGANVLTF

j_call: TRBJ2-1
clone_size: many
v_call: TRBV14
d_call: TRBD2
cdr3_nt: TGTGCCAGCAGTCCCGTCCCAGGTAGGGGAGGGTCCTACAATGAGCAGTTCTTC
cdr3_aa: CASSPVPGRGGSYNEQFF

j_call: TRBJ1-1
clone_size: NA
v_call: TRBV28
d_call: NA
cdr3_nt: TGTGCCAGCAGCCAGACAGTGGGGGGGAACACTGAAGCTTTCTTT
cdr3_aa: CASSQTVGGNTEAFF

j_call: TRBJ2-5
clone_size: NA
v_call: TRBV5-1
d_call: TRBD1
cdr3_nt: TGCGCAAACAGCTTGGGGGACAGGGGCCAAGAGACCCAGTACTTC
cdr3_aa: CANSLGDRGQETQYF

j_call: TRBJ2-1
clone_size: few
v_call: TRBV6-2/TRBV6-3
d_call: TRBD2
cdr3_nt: TGTGCCAGCAGTTACTCGCCCCCTAGCGGGATCTACAATGAGCAGTTCTTC
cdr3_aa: CASSYSPPSGIYNEQFF

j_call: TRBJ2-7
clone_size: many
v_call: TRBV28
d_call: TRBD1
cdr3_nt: TGTGCCAGCAGAAGGACAGGGGGCATACAGCAGTACTTC
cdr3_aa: CASRRTGGIQQYF

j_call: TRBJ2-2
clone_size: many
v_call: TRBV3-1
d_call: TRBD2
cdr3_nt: TGTGCCAGCAGCCGAGCGGGGGGTTGGAACACCGGGGAGCTGTTTTTT
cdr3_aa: CASSRAGGWNTGELFF

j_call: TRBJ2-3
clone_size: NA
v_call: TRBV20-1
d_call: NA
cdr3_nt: TGCAGTGCTAGGGAAGGGTCAACAGATACGCAGTATTTT
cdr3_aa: CSAREGSTDTQYF

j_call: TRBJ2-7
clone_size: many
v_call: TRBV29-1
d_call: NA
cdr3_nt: TGCAGCGTCTTATCCGGGGCGCGATACGAGCAGTACTTC
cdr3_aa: CSVLSGARYEQYF

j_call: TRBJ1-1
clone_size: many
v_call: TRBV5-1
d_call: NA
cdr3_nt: TGCGCCAGCAGCTTGGTTCTCCCAGGGTCCGCGCGAGTGACTGAAGCTTTCTTT
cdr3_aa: CASSLVLPGSARVTEAFF

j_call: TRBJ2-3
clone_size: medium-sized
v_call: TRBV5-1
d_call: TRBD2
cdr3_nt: TGCGCCAGCAGCGGGGGACTAGCGGGACCAGATACGCAGTATTTT
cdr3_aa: CASSGGLAGPDTQYF

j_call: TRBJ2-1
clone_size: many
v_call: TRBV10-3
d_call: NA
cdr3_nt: TGTGCCATCAGTGTTGAGACCAGCGCGAATGAGCAGTTCTTC
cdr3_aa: CAISVETSANEQFF

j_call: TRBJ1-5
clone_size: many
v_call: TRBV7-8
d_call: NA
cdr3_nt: TGTGCCAGCAGCTCCGACAGGAATCAGCCCCAGCATTTT
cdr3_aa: CASSSDRNQPQHF

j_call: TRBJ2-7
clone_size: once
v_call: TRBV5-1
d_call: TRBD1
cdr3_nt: TGCGCCAGCAGCAACGGACAGGGTGCCTACGAGCAGTACTTC
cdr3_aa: CASSNGQGAYEQYF

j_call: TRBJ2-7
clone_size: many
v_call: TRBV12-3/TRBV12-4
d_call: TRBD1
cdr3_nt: TGTGCCAGCAGTTTACAACAGGGGGCCTACGAGCAGTACTTC
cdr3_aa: CASSLQQGAYEQYF

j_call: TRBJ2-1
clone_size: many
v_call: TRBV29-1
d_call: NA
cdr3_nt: TGCAGCGTTGTTGAACAGGTTTCGGAGGTCAATGAGCAGTTCTTC
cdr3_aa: CSVVEQVSEVNEQFF

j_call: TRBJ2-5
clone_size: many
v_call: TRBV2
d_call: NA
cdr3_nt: TGTGCCAGCAGCCGGGACTCAAAAGAAACCCAGTACTTC
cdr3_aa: CASSRDSKETQYF

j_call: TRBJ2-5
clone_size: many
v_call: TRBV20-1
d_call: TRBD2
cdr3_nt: TGCAGTGCTAGTGATGCTAGCGGGGGCGCGCCTATATTGGAGACCCAGTACTTC
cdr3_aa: CSASDASGGAPILETQYF

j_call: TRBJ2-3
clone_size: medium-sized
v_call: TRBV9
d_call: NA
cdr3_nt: TGTGCCAGCAGCGTAGAGGTTGACCCACTGGATACGCAGTATTTT
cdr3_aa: CASSVEVDPLDTQYF

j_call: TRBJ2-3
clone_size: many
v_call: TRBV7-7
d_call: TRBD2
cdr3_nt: TGTGCTAGCAGCCTGGGGACTAGCGGGGCAGATACGCAGTATTTT
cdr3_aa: CASSLGTSGADTQYF

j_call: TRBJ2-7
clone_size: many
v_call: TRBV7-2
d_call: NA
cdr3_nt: TGTGCCAGCAGCCGATCCGGGGAGACCTCCTACGAGCAGTACTTC
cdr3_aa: CASSRSGETSYEQYF

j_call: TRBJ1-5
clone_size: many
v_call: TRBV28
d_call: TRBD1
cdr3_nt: TGTGCCAGCAGCTCAGGGCAGGGGGTAGGTCAGCCCCAGCATTTT
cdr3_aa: CASSSGQGVGQPQHF

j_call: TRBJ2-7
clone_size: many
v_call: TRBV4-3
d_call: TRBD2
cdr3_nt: TGCGCCAGCAGCCAAGACTGGGGGGGCGAGCAGTACTTC
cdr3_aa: CASSQDWGGEQYF

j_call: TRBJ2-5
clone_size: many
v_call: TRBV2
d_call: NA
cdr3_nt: TGTGCCAGCAGTTCGTCTCTGGGACAACAAGAGACCCAGTACTTC
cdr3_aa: CASSSSLGQQETQYF

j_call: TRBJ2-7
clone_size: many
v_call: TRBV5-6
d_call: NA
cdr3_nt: TGTGCCAGCAGCCCCGGTAGAACCTACGAGCAGTACTTC
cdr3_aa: CASSPGRTYEQYF